What follows describes a single T cell receptor (beta chain). Sequencing was performed with immunoSEQ multiplex PCR; in TCRdb, only in-frame clones are kept and a portion is missing. This sample yields some 55,000 clones, of which 65% to 85% are seen a single time; around 13% belongs to the top ten. Germline V gives CDR1 MNHEY, CDR2 SVGAGI. The length of the CDR3 is 11 residues. Trimming took 5 bases from V and 9 from J, leaving 8 bases between them. The sample comes from a study of OX40 agonist ivuxolimab in advanced cancers. Source: CD4+ or CD8+ T cells sorted from blood, taken in a trial of the OX40 agonist ivuxolimab. The chain has TRBV6-5 and TRBJ2-1, with a weak D call TRBD2 (5 bases). This TCR derives from an adult with an advanced solid tumor such as melanoma, head and neck, liver or kidney cancer. The CDR3 spells CASSNSAEQFF. The CDR3 region has the DNA TGTGCCAGCAGTAATAGCGCTGAGCAGTTCTTC.